A selection of T cell receptor beta chains follows, all from one sample in a study of identical twins. TCRdb reanalysed the 5' RACE reads using MiXCR and keeps one entry per CDR3 protein. Of 460,000 or so distinct CDR3 sequences in the sample, around 14% were seen once. This same sample was also taken into another study, of yellow fever vaccine responses in identical twins.

The specimen was CD4+ T cells sorted from blood. The receptor set was obtained from a young woman in good health. Both conserved end residues are part of each CDR3. The order of the fields is J gene, V gene, D gene, clone size, CDR3 protein, CDR3 DNA. The D gene is left open where the match is weak. A row's size may be missing; if present it is once, few, many or a size class.

j_gene: TRBJ2-1
v_gene: TRBV5-8
d_gene: TRBD2
abundance: NA
CDR3aa: CASSLAGTSGSHNEQFF
CDR3nt: TGTGCCAGCAGCTTGGCCGGGACTAGCGGGTCTCACAATGAGCAGTTCTTC

j_gene: TRBJ2-5
v_gene: TRBV6-5
d_gene: TRBD2
abundance: NA
CDR3aa: CASSFIGTSGQETQYF
CDR3nt: TGTGCCAGCAGTTTTATAGGGACTAGCGGCCAAGAGACCCAGTACTTC

j_gene: TRBJ2-1
v_gene: TRBV4-3
d_gene: TRBD1
abundance: few
CDR3aa: CASSQDRGTGSNEQFF
CDR3nt: TGCGCCAGCAGCCAAGATCGTGGGACAGGTTCTAATGAGCAGTTCTTC

j_gene: TRBJ2-7
v_gene: TRBV10-3
d_gene: TRBD1
abundance: few
CDR3aa: CAISENTGGIDYEQYF
CDR3nt: TGTGCCATCAGTGAGAACACAGGGGGTATAGACTACGAGCAGTACTTC

j_gene: TRBJ2-1
v_gene: TRBV9
d_gene: TRBD1
abundance: many
CDR3aa: CASSVGDRGHYNEQFF
CDR3nt: TGTGCCAGCAGCGTAGGCGACAGGGGGCATTACAATGAGCAGTTCTTC

j_gene: TRBJ1-1
v_gene: TRBV7-8
d_gene: NA
abundance: many
CDR3aa: CASSPAGRAMNTEAFF
CDR3nt: TGTGCCAGCAGCCCGGCTGGGAGGGCTATGAACACTGAAGCTTTCTTT

j_gene: TRBJ2-5
v_gene: TRBV7-2
d_gene: TRBD2
abundance: NA
CDR3aa: CASSLGLAGGRETQYF
CDR3nt: TGTGCCAGCAGCCTGGGACTAGCGGGGGGGCGGGAGACCCAGTACTTC

j_gene: TRBJ2-7
v_gene: TRBV3-1
d_gene: NA
abundance: few
CDR3aa: CASSQGAVPTFEQYF
CDR3nt: TGTGCCAGCAGCCAAGGGGCGGTCCCTACGTTTGAGCAGTACTTC

j_gene: TRBJ1-3
v_gene: TRBV12-3/TRBV12-4
d_gene: TRBD1
abundance: few
CDR3aa: CASSWDSGNTIYF
CDR3nt: TGTGCCAGCAGTTGGGACAGTGGAAACACCATATATTTT

j_gene: TRBJ2-1
v_gene: TRBV24-1
d_gene: TRBD2
abundance: NA
CDR3aa: CATSDPGLAGGLGQFF
CDR3nt: TGTGCCACCAGTGACCCTGGACTAGCGGGGGGCCTCGGGCAGTTCTTC

j_gene: TRBJ1-2
v_gene: TRBV20-1
d_gene: NA
abundance: NA
CDR3aa: CSARSSGTFGYTF
CDR3nt: TGCAGTGCTCGTTCATCAGGGACATTCGGCTACACCTTC

j_gene: TRBJ2-5
v_gene: TRBV14
d_gene: NA
abundance: NA
CDR3aa: CASSSIGGETQYF
CDR3nt: TGTGCCAGCAGCTCAATCGGGGGAGAAACCCAGTACTTC

j_gene: TRBJ1-5
v_gene: TRBV4-2
d_gene: NA
abundance: few
CDR3aa: CASSQAVGPGNQPQHF
CDR3nt: TGTGCCAGCAGCCAAGCGGTGGGGCCCGGCAATCAGCCCCAGCATTTT

j_gene: TRBJ2-1
v_gene: TRBV7-2
d_gene: NA
abundance: NA
CDR3aa: CASSLKKGQFF
CDR3nt: TGTGCCAGCAGCTTAAAGAAGGGGCAGTTCTTC

j_gene: TRBJ2-7
v_gene: TRBV3-1
d_gene: NA
abundance: few
CDR3aa: CASSQAISYEQYF
CDR3nt: TGTGCCAGCAGCCAAGCTATCTCCTACGAGCAGTACTTC

j_gene: TRBJ2-3
v_gene: TRBV5-6
d_gene: TRBD1
abundance: few
CDR3aa: CASSGYRDRDLDTQYF
CDR3nt: TGTGCCAGCAGCGGTTACCGGGACAGGGATCTGGATACGCAGTATTTT

j_gene: TRBJ2-3
v_gene: TRBV24-1
d_gene: TRBD2
abundance: few
CDR3aa: CATSDEGTSGVSTDTQYF
CDR3nt: TGTGCCACCAGTGACGAAGGGACTAGCGGGGTCAGCACAGATACGCAGTATTTT

j_gene: TRBJ1-1
v_gene: TRBV29-1
d_gene: NA
abundance: many
CDR3aa: CSVGEAFF
CDR3nt: TGCAGCGTTGGGGAAGCTTTCTTT

j_gene: TRBJ2-5
v_gene: TRBV20-1
d_gene: TRBD2
abundance: NA
CDR3aa: CSAPSAGTSIFQTQYF
CDR3nt: TGCAGTGCTCCCTCCGCAGGGACTAGTATTTTTCAGACCCAGTACTTC

j_gene: TRBJ1-2
v_gene: TRBV7-8
d_gene: NA
abundance: NA
CDR3aa: CASSLGIGRSAGGYTF
CDR3nt: TGTGCCAGCAGCTTGGGAATCGGGAGGTCGGCTGGTGGCTACACCTTC

j_gene: TRBJ2-1
v_gene: TRBV14
d_gene: NA
abundance: few
CDR3aa: CASSQVREQFF
CDR3nt: TGTGCCAGCAGCCAAGTGCGCGAGCAGTTCTTC

j_gene: TRBJ2-2
v_gene: TRBV7-2
d_gene: TRBD2
abundance: NA
CDR3aa: CASSGTNGELFF
CDR3nt: TGTGCCAGCAGCGGGACTAACGGGGAGCTGTTTTTT

j_gene: TRBJ2-3
v_gene: TRBV5-1
d_gene: TRBD2
abundance: NA
CDR3aa: CASSIGLAGFTDTQYF
CDR3nt: TGCGCCAGCAGCATAGGACTAGCGGGGTTCACAGATACGCAGTATTTT

j_gene: TRBJ2-1
v_gene: TRBV20-1
d_gene: TRBD1
abundance: NA
CDR3aa: CSAQSGTGVYNEQFF
CDR3nt: TGCAGTGCACAATCCGGGACAGGGGTATACAATGAGCAGTTCTTC

j_gene: TRBJ2-5
v_gene: TRBV6-5
d_gene: NA
abundance: few
CDR3aa: CASSFRWSGMETQYF
CDR3nt: TGTGCCAGCAGTTTCCGATGGTCGGGGATGGAGACCCAGTACTTC

j_gene: TRBJ1-1
v_gene: TRBV20-1
d_gene: TRBD1
abundance: few
CDR3aa: CSARVSGRDRANTEAFF
CDR3nt: TGCAGTGCTAGAGTGTCGGGTAGGGACAGGGCGAACACTGAAGCTTTCTTT

j_gene: TRBJ2-1
v_gene: TRBV7-2
d_gene: TRBD2
abundance: NA
CDR3aa: CASIVGIAGASYNEQFF
CDR3nt: TGTGCCAGCATCGTGGGGATTGCGGGAGCAAGCTACAATGAGCAGTTCTTC

j_gene: TRBJ2-7
v_gene: TRBV5-6
d_gene: NA
abundance: NA
CDR3aa: CASSPGRALYEQYF
CDR3nt: TGTGCCAGCAGCCCCGGCAGAGCACTCTACGAGCAGTACTTC